This T cell receptor beta chain was captured in a study of graft-versus-host responses after intestinal transplantation. Across the study: Among the recipients, transplants were multivisceral, liver-intestinal, or isolated intestinal. Each recipient received anti-thymocyte globulin induction, then tacrolimus and steroids for approximately three years.

About this clone: Antigen unknown.

Clones were sequenced by immunoSEQ multiplex PCR, and TCRdb holds only the in-frame ones, with some missing. This table has about 94,000 clones, roughly 90% appearing once. This CDR3 is 15 amino acids long. Looked up from germline, CDR1 is SSHAT and CDR2 is FNYEAQ (reference sequence). V dropped 1 base and J dropped 5; count of bases not matched to a gene: 5. This TCR derives from a human donor who received an intestinal transplant. The chain recombines TRBV7-7 with TRBJ2-1; 7 bases agree with TRBD1. The specimen was unstimulated CD8+ T cells sorted from spleen or lymph node cells, collected before intestinal transplant. The DNA for the CDR3 is TGTGCCAGCAGCTTAGGACAGGGCACCAACAATGAGCAGTTCTTC. This translates into CASSLGQGTNNEQFF.